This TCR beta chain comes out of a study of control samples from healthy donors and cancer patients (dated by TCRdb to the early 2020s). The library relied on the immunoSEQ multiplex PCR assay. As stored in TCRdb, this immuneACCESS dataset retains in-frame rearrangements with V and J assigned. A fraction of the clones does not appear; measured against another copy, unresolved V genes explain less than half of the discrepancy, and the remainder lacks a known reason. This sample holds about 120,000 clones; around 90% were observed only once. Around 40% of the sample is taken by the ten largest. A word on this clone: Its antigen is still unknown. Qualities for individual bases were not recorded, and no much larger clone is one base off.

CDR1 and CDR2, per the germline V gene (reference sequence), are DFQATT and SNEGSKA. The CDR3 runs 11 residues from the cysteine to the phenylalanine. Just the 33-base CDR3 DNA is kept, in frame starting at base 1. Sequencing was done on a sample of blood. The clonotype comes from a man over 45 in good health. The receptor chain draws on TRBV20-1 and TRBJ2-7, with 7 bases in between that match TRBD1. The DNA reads TGCAATGCCCGGGGACAGTACGAGCAGTACTTC. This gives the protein CNARGQYEQYF.